Described below is a single T cell receptor (beta chain) sequence and its context. This clonotype was picked up a small number of times. Its antigen target is currently unknown. No base quality values were provided; no much bigger clone lies one nucleotide off. The CDR1 and CDR2 encoded by the germline V gene (reference sequence) are DFQATT and SNEGSKA. The CDR3 starts with the cysteine, ends with the phenylalanine, and has 17 residues. The CDR3 DNA has 51 bases and is translated from base 1. The germline V end is reduced by 1 base and the J end by 0 bases; junction bases left unmatched: 9. Amplification of TCR beta CDR3 regions was carried out from RNA transcripts. The TCR CDR3 was subjected to a first round of RT-PCR using the HTBI primer set and the Qiagen OneStep RT-PCR kit. Libraries were constructed in a second round of multiplex PCR, after which size selection and purification were carried out. The libraries were sequenced on an Illumina HiSeq2000 using paired-end 100 bp reads. In the source study's methods: SOAPnuke was used to process the raw data, with reads discarded if the reads contained adapters or uncalled bases, had a mean Phred below 15, or lacked an exact constant-primer or identifier match. High-quality paired reads were merged with COPE v1.2.5, and unique nucleotide sequences were defined as clonotypes. Clonotypes were aligned to IMGT TRBV, TRBD and TRBJ reference segments using MiTCR v1.1. Only V-J combinations with frequency above 0.0001, covering 99% to 99.2% of repertoires, were analysed. The TCS score was defined as F50 (clonal expansion) divided by E x V (chaos), with BLOSUM62-based TCRdist calculated between CDR3 peptides within each V-J. Welch's t-statistics and random forest reduced 450 to 600 V-J features to 13, which were used in a naive Bayes classifier (R e1071). TCRdb took the public reads, trimmed them with fastp at Q25, ran MiXCR for clone calling and kept in-frame beta chains. All rows with the same CDR3 protein become a single entry with the most common DNA and genes. In this record, the V and J calls reflect TCRdb's handling and not the investigators' own analysis. Across this sample there are approximately 490,000 distinct CDR3 sequences, with 20% to 25% seen only once. 45% to 50% of the sample is taken by the ten largest.

These data are taken from a study of T cells in Graves' hyperthyroidism and ophthalmopathy (dated by TCRdb to the late 2010s). At the level of the whole study: Peripheral blood was collected at initial diagnosis, before any treatment. TCR V-J signatures able to tell the groups apart were searched for in a discovery cohort of 95 or so patients, of whom about 40 had Graves' ophthalmopathy and about 60 had stable Graves' hyperthyroidism. An independent validation cohort of 18 to 20 hyperthyroidism patients and approximately 17 patients who later progressed to ophthalmopathy tested prospective prediction of ophthalmopathy. For training and testing, the roughly 93 patients in the discovery cohort were randomly divided in a 7:3 ratio. In six Graves' hyperthyroidism patients, the study also compared T-cell repertoires from thyroid tissue with T-cell repertoires from blood. After blood sampling, hyperthyroidism patients were treated with methimazole at a starting dose of 30 mg daily, and ophthalmopathy patients were treated with high-dose intravenous methylprednisolone. The paper describes TCR Vbeta CDR3 sequencing of 135 peripheral blood samples, made up of 43 ophthalmopathy patients, some 76 hyperthyroidism patients and some 17 progressor patients. General conclusions and limits of the study: No statistical method was used to fix the sample size in advance, and group allocation was not hidden from the investigators. Most expanded thyroid clonotypes (frequency above 0.001) were also found in blood, which suggests that blood repertoires may mirror thyroid immune responses. In validation, progression to ophthalmopathy was predicted by the model with 55% to 71% sensitivity and 72% to 85% specificity, a median of roughly 6 months before onset. A model built on a 13 V-J signature distinguished ophthalmopathy from stable hyperthyroidism, reaching about 88% sensitivity and approximately 83% specificity in cross-validation and 80%/75% in testing.

In the ophthalmopathy patients, disease was moderately to severely active, with a Clinical Activity Score of 3 or more, a NOSPECS grade of 4 or more, and a duration of less than 3 months. Exclusion was applied to patients with uncontrolled infections, other autoimmune diseases, pregnancy or lactation. Diagnoses were established on the basis of clinical symptoms, serum thyroxine and TRAb, thyroid ultrasound, and orbital computed tomography. PBMCs were isolated from around 10 ml of fresh peripheral blood by Ficoll-Paque density gradient centrifugation. Total RNA was extracted using Trizol reagent, and RNA quality was assessed on an Agilent 2100 Bioanalyzer.

The sequencing input was blood. Recombination joined TRBV20-1 with TRBJ2-1, with TRBD2 matching 7 junction bases. The origin of this receptor is a woman between 65 and 79 years old with Graves' ophthalmopathy. The CDR3 here reads CSARALRTSDSYNEQFF. The DNA sequence is TGCAGTGCTAGAGCCCTGAGAACTAGCGACTCCTACAATGAGCAGTTCTTC.